This T cell receptor beta chain was observed in a study of read filtering for tumor transcriptome and immune sequencing. Study-level information: Mean patient age was roughly 61 years, range roughly 40 to 80; 17 to 20 male, roughly 14 female. Transcriptome libraries were built from DNase-treated RNA.

This clonotype was recorded many times. Its cognate antigen is unknown. Per germline, CDR1 SEHNR and CDR2 FQNEAQ (reference sequence). The CDR3 loop spans 12 amino acids. Trimming stripped 5 bases from V and 6 bases from J, with 8 bases between. The library was built from about 400 ng RNA with molecular barcoded adaptors for alpha/delta and beta/gamma chains. TCRdb analysed the reads with MiXCR anew, one entry per CDR3 protein. The sample lists about 50,000 distinct CDR3 sequences; about 19% were seen once. Regarding the study as a whole: Even smaller IR-seq throughput identified most shared clonotypes.

The clonotype comes from a donor aged 40 or over with multiple myeloma. V and J are TRBV7-9 and TRBJ2-1; either TRBD1 or TRBD2 may fit D (5 bases each). The sample taken for sequencing was a population of CD138-negative cells sorted from bone marrow. The CDR3 is CASSIGGNEQFF. The CDR3 nucleotides are TGTGCCAGCAGCATTGGGGGCAATGAGCAGTTCTTC.